The clone carrying this T cell receptor beta chain was detected once. The data belong to a study of radiation and T cells in renal cell carcinoma. The overall study: Nephrectomy followed 15 Gy stereotactic body radiation by 4 weeks.

Time point denoted: baseline pretreatment blood. Noted treatment: 15 Gy SBRT to primary tumor, nephrectomy 4 weeks later. The tumor was a clear cell renal cell carcinoma. Generated by immunoSEQ multiplex PCR, the TCRdb table keeps only in-frame clones and is missing some. Here the sample spans 45,000 to 65,000 clones, over 70% being singletons. The clonotype comes from a man between 60 and 75 years old with renal cell carcinoma. Sequencing used blood, obtained from a patient whose treatment included radiotherapy and nephrectomy.

For the CDR3, the DNA is TGTGCCAGCAGCTTGGGAGGGGTGAGGTCACCCCTCCACTTT. It encodes CASSLGGVRSPLHF. The chain is built from TRBV5-5 and TRBJ1-6; maybe TRBD1 (5 bases). There are 14 residues in the CDR3. CDR1 SGHKS and CDR2 YYEKEE come from the germline V gene (reference sequence). V gave up 0 bases and J gave up 10 bases, with 11 bases separating them.